This is a list of T cell receptor beta chains from one sample in a study of cytomegalovirus exposure and HLA in healthy donors. TCRdb keeps only in-frame clones here, not all; method: immunoSEQ multiplex PCR. The data hold roughly 57,000 clones, with 93% observed a single time. The sequenced sample was PBMCs. Receptors originate from a young woman in good health and CMV-seropositive. The CDR3 runs from the conserved cysteine through the conserved F or W. The D gene is left open where the match is weak. Not all rows give a size; the values are once, few, many and, for expanded clones, a class.

D: TRBD2; V: TRBV28; J: TRBJ2-7; size: -; DNA: TGTGCCAGCAGTTTAGGGGGGGAGGGGCTAGGCTACGAGCAGTACTTC; CDR3: CASSLGGEGLGYEQYF
D: -; V: TRBV15; J: TRBJ1-2; size: -; DNA: TGTGCCACCAGCAGAGATCGGGGGGGGGCAAATGGCTACACCTTC; CDR3: CATSRDRGGANGYTF
D: -; V: TRBV7-2; J: TRBJ2-7; size: -; DNA: TGTGCCAGCAGCTTAGTACCTGACAAATACGAGCAGTACTTC; CDR3: CASSLVPDKYEQYF
D: TRBD1; V: TRBV4-1; J: TRBJ2-7; size: -; DNA: TGCGCCAGCAGCCATGGCCAGGGGGCGCGGTACGAGCAGTACTTC; CDR3: CASSHGQGARYEQYF
D: TRBD2; V: TRBV5-1; J: TRBJ2-2; size: -; DNA: TGCGCCAGCAGGGGTCGGGCTAGCGGAATTTCGAACACCGGGGAGCTGTTTTTT; CDR3: CASRGRASGISNTGELFF
D: -; V: TRBV4-3; J: TRBJ2-2; size: -; DNA: TGCGCCAGCAGTCCCTGGTTTAGTATTGCCGGGGAGCTGTTTTTT; CDR3: CASSPWFSIAGELFF
D: -; V: TRBV18; J: TRBJ2-7; size: once; DNA: TGTGCCAGCTCACCACCCGGGGTTGGGCTGGACTACGAGCAGTACTTC; CDR3: CASSPPGVGLDYEQYF
D: -; V: TRBV21-1; J: TRBJ2-7; size: -; DNA: TGTGCCAGCAGCAAAGCGCTACAGGGGCCCTACGAGCAGTACTTC; CDR3: CASSKALQGPYEQYF
D: TRBD1; V: TRBV19; J: TRBJ1-5; size: -; DNA: TGTGCCAGTAGTGAGACGACAGGGTGGGAGCAGCCCCAGCATTTT; CDR3: CASSETTGWEQPQHF
D: TRBD1; V: TRBV6-4; J: TRBJ1-1; size: -; DNA: TGTGCCAGTAGACAGGGGAGGGACACTGAAGCTTTCTTT; CDR3: CASRQGRDTEAFF
D: -; V: TRBV7-8; J: TRBJ1-2; size: -; DNA: TGTGCCAGCAGCTTAGAAGAGGCGTGGGGCTACACCTTC; CDR3: CASSLEEAWGYTF
D: -; V: TRBV9; J: TRBJ2-7; size: -; DNA: TGTGCCAGCAGCCCTGGACAGTCGGAGGAGCAGTACTTC; CDR3: CASSPGQSEEQYF
D: -; V: TRBV4-1; J: TRBJ1-2; size: -; DNA: TGCGCCAGCAGCCAAGTCGTCACCACTACCCCTGGCTACACCTTC; CDR3: CASSQVVTTTPGYTF
D: -; V: TRBV10-2; J: TRBJ2-7; size: -; DNA: TGCGCCAGCACTGACACCGGGGAGCAGTACTTC; CDR3: CASTDTGEQYF
D: -; V: TRBV14; J: TRBJ2-3; size: once; DNA: TGTGCCAGCAGCCAAGTTAGTAGCAGGGTTACAGATACGCAGTATTTT; CDR3: CASSQVSSRVTDTQYF
D: -; V: TRBV7-2; J: TRBJ1-5; size: -; DNA: TGTGCCAGCAGCGTTTATAGCAATCAGCCCCAGCATTTT; CDR3: CASSVYSNQPQHF
D: TRBD1; V: TRBV5-1; J: TRBJ1-2; size: -; DNA: TGCGCCAGCAGCGGGCCAGGGGGCCCCTATGGCTACACCTTC; CDR3: CASSGPGGPYGYTF
D: TRBD1; V: TRBV7-9; J: TRBJ1-2; size: -; DNA: TGTGCCAGCAGCATGGGACAGGGACAATATGGCTACACCTTC; CDR3: CASSMGQGQYGYTF
D: -; V: TRBV12-5; J: TRBJ2-7; size: -; DNA: TGTGCTAGTGGACGAGGACAGCCCCCAAATGGGGAGCAGTACTTC; CDR3: CASGRGQPPNGEQYF
D: TRBD1; V: TRBV10-1; J: TRBJ2-5; size: once; DNA: TGCGCCAGCAGAGAGGGACAGGGGACGGAGACCCAGTACTTC; CDR3: CASREGQGTETQYF
D: -; V: TRBV4-2; J: TRBJ1-6; size: -; DNA: TGTGCCAGCAGCTCTCAACAACAGGGAAACTATAATTCACCCCTCCACTTT; CDR3: CASSSQQQGNYNSPLHF
D: -; V: TRBV5-5; J: TRBJ1-3; size: -; DNA: TGTGCCAGCAGCTTGGTACCACTCTCTGGAAACACCATATATTTT; CDR3: CASSLVPLSGNTIYF
D: -; V: TRBV7-3; J: TRBJ2-2; size: -; DNA: TGTGCCAGCAGCCAACTAGCGAACACCGGGGAGCTGTTTTTT; CDR3: CASSQLANTGELFF
D: TRBD2; V: TRBV7-6; J: TRBJ2-7; size: once; DNA: TGTGCCAGCAGCCCGACAGCGGGGACCGCCTACGAGCAGTACTTC; CDR3: CASSPTAGTAYEQYF
D: -; V: TRBV29-1; J: TRBJ1-2; size: once; DNA: TGCAGCGTTGAAATAGGAGGGGCTGGTAGTGGCTACACCTTC; CDR3: CSVEIGGAGSGYTF
D: -; V: TRBV10-1; J: TRBJ1-1; size: -; DNA: TGCGCCAGCAGTCAGAGTGGCAGGGGCACTGAAGCTTTCTTT; CDR3: CASSQSGRGTEAFF
D: TRBD1; V: TRBV9; J: TRBJ1-2; size: few; DNA: TGTGCCAGCAGCGTAGTCCCACCGACAGGGGGAGGCTACACCTTC; CDR3: CASSVVPPTGGGYTF
D: -; V: TRBV2; J: TRBJ2-1; size: -; DNA: TGTGCCAGCAGTTACATTCAAGAGCAGTTCTTC; CDR3: CASSYIQEQFF
D: -; V: TRBV20-1; J: TRBJ1-1; size: -; DNA: TGCAGTGGGGAGTTGAACACTGAAGCTTTCTTT; CDR3: CSGELNTEAFF
D: -; V: TRBV13; J: TRBJ1-4; size: once; DNA: TGTGCCAGCAGCCCTTACGGAGGCCCCAGCAGTCAACTGTTTTTT; CDR3: CASSPYGGPSSQLFF
D: -; V: TRBV19; J: TRBJ2-5; size: -; DNA: TGTGCCAGTAGTACCCCGGGACAGCGGGAGATCCACTTC; CDR3: CASSTPGQREIHF
D: TRBD2; V: TRBV11-2; J: TRBJ2-2; size: -; DNA: TGTGCCAGCAGCAGGGATCCCGGGACTAGAGCCGGGGAGCTGTTTTTT; CDR3: CASSRDPGTRAGELFF